These 6 T cell receptor beta chains were sequenced from one sample in a study of cytomegalovirus exposure and HLA in healthy donors. The data were produced by immunoSEQ multiplex PCR, yet TCRdb's version contains in-frame clones alone and is incomplete. The sample holds under 80,000 clones, approximately 88% seen once. The sequenced material came from PBMCs. All receptors derive from a woman under 30 in good health and CMV-seronegative.

This rearrangement joins TRBV6-6 to TRBJ2-7, with TRBD2 identical over 8 bases. J was trimmed by 5 bases and V by 10 bases; bases with no gene match: 16. The germline V gene has CDR1 MNHNY and CDR2 SVGAGI (reference sequence). The CDR3 spans 15 residues. The CDR3 bases are TGTGCCACCTTACCCTATAGCGGGGCCCATGACGAGCAGTACTTC. Its protein product is CATLPYSGAHDEQYF.

This chain joins TRBV18 and TRBJ2-1; D is perhaps TRBD1 (6 bases). V was pared by 2 bases and J by 7 bases, with 15 bases between. Germline V CDR1 and CDR2: KGHSH, LQKENI. The CDR3 consists of 15 residues. CDR3 amino acids: CASSPSRGAGNEQFF. The CDR3 coding sequence is TGTGCCAGCTCACCATCCAGGGGAGCAGGGAATGAGCAGTTCTTC.

This chain uses TRBV21-1 with TRBJ2-7; the table's D call, TRBD2, was not checked against the DNA. TRBV21-1 is reported as a pseudogene. The CDR3 sequence is 11 residues long. CDR3 DNA: TGTGCCAGCAGCCGGGGTTACGAGCAGTACTTC. It yields the protein CASSRGYEQYF.

The chain couples TRBV18 to TRBJ1-4; no clear D gene. CDR1 is KGHSH and CDR2 is LQKENI in the germline V gene. V lost 3 bases to trimming and J lost 7 bases, with 6 bases between them. The CDR3 is 12 amino acids. The chain's CDR3 is CASSPGSEKLFF. CDR3 in DNA: TGTGCCAGCTCACCGGGCAGTGAAAAACTGTTTTTT.

This rearrangement joins TRBV5-6 to TRBJ1-3; TRBD1 matches 10 bases. There are 19 residues in the CDR3. The V segment lost 4 bases and the J segment 0 bases; nucleotides outside the gene matches: 13. Per germline, CDR1 SGHDT and CDR2 YYEEEE. The CDR3 DNA reads as TGTGCCAGCAGCCCCATTTATTCCCGGGACAGGGGCTCTGGAAACACCATATATTTT. Its translation: CASSPIYSRDRGSGNTIYF.

This chain's CDR3 is CASSGPADRPRLDYGYTF. DNA for the CDR3: TGTGCCAGCAGCGGGCCCGCGGACAGGCCCAGGCTAGACTATGGCTACACCTTC. V is TRBV25-1 and J is TRBJ1-2; 7 nucleotides agree with TRBD1. This CDR3 is 18 amino acids long. After removal of 6 bases from V and 3 bases from J, the junction contained 19 bases not matched to a gene. Germline V CDR1 and CDR2: MGHDK, SYGVNS.